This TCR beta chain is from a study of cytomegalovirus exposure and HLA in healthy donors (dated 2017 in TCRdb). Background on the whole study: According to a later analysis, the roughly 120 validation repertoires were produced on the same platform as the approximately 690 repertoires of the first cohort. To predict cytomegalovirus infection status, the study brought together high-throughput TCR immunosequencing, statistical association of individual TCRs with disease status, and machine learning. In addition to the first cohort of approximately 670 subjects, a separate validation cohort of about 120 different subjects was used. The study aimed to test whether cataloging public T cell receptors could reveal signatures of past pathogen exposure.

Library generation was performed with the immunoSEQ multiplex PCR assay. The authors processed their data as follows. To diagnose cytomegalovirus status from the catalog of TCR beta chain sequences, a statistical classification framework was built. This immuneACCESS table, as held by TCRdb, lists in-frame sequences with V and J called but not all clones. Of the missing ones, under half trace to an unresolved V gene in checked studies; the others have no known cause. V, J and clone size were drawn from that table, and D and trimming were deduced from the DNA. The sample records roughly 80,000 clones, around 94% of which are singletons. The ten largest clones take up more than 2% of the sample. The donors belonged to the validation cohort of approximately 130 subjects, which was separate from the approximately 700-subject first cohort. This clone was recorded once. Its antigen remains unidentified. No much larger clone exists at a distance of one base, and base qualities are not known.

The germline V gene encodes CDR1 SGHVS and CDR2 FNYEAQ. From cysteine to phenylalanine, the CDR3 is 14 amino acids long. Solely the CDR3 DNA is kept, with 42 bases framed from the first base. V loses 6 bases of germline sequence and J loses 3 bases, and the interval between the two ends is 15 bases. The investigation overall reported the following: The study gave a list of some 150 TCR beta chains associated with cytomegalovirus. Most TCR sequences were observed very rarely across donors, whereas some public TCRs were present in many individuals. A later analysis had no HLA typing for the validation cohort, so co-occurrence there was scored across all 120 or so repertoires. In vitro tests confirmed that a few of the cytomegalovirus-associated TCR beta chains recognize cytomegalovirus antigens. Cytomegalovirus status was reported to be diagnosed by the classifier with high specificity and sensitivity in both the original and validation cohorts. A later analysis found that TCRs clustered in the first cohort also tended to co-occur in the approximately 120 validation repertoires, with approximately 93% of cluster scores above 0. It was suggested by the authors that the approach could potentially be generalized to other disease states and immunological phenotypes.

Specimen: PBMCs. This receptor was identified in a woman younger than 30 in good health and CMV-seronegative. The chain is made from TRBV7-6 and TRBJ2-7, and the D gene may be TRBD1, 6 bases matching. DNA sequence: TGTGCCAGCAGAGACCGGGACACAAGCTACGAGCAGTACTTC. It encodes CASRDRDTSYEQYF. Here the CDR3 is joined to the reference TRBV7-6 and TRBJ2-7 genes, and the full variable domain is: GAGVSQSPRYKVTKRGQDVALRCDPISGHVSLYWYRQALGQGPEFLTYFNYEAQQDKSGLPNDRFSAERPEGSISTLTIQRTEQRDSAMYRCASRDRDTSYEQYFGPGTRLTVT.